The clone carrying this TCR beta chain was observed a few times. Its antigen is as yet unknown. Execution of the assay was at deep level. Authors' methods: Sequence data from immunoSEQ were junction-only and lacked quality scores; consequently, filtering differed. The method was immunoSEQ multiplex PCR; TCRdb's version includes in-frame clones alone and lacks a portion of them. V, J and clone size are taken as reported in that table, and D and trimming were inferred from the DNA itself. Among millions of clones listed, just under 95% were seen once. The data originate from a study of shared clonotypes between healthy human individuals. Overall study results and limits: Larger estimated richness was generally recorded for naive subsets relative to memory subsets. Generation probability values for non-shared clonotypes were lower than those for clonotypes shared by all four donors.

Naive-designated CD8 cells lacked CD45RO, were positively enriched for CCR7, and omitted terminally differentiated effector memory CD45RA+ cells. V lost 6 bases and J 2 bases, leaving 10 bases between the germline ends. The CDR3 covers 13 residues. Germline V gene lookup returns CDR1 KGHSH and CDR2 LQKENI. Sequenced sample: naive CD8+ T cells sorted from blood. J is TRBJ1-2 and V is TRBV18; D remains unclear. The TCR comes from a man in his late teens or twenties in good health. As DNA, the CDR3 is TGTGCCAGCTCTACTACAGAAAACTATGGCTACACCTTC. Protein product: CASSTTENYGYTF. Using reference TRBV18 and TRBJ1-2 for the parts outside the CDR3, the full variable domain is NAGVMQNPRHLVRRRGQEARLRCSPMKGHSHVYWYRQLPEEGLKFMVYLQKENIIDESGMPKERFSAEFPKEGPSILRIQQVVRGDSAAYFCASSTTENYGYTFGSGTRLTVV.